These 12 T cell receptor beta chains originate from one sample sequenced in a study of T cell responses to AZD1222 COVID-19 vaccine. Produced via immunoSEQ multiplex PCR; TCRdb's table is partial and in-frame only. This listing includes about 140,000 clones. Sequenced: peripheral blood. These receptors were obtained from an adult in good health.

The rearrangement links TRBV6-2 or TRBV6-3 to TRBJ2-4, with 8 positions matching TRBD2. Germline V lookup: CDR1 MNHEY, CDR2 SVGEGT. There are 20 residues in the CDR3. V was clipped by 0 bases and J by 0 bases; unmatched bases: 13. The CDR3 bases are TGTGCCAGCAGTTACTCGATAACGGCGGGGGGCTTACTAGCCAAAAACATTCAGTACTTC. It yields the protein CASSYSITAGGLLAKNIQYF.

The gene calls are TRBV6-1 and TRBJ1-3, with D unclear. This CDR3 has 16 residues. V was shortened by 1 base and J by 4 bases, with 14 bases between the two germline ends. Germline-derived CDR1 and CDR2 are MNHNS and SASEGT. CDR3 region: CASSEVWAGSGNTIYF. The CDR3 region has the DNA TGTGCCAGCAGTGAAGTTTGGGCCGGGTCGGGAAACACCATATATTTT.

V is TRBV19 and J is TRBJ2-7; D may match TRBD1 or TRBD2 (5 bases each). CDR1 is LNHDA and CDR2 is SQIVND in the germline V gene (reference sequence). V lost 7 bases and J lost 0, with 10 bases in between. The CDR3 consists of 13 residues. The CDR3 DNA is TGTGCCAGTACAGGGACCAGCTCCTACGAGCAGTACTTC. Translation: CASTGTSSYEQYF.

The rearrangement links TRBV6-6 to TRBJ1-3; 7 nucleotides line up with TRBD1. V shed 7 bases and J 8 bases; nucleotides not matched to a gene: 8. The CDR3 extends over 13 amino acids. Germline CDR1 reads MNHNY; CDR2 reads SVGAGI (reference sequence). In DNA, the CDR3 is TGTGCCAGCAATATGGGAACAGGGGACACCATATATTTT. It specifies CASNMGTGDTIYF.

The chain uses TRBV6-1 and TRBJ2-5; the match to TRBD1 covers 9 bases. Germline trimming cut 2 bases from V and 5 bases from J; bases unmatched to any gene: 9. The CDR3 is 16 residues long. The germline CDR1 and CDR2 sequences are MNHNS and SASEGT. The CDR3 nucleotides are TGTGCCAGCAGTGAAAGTTCGGGACAGGGTACGGAGACCCAGTACTTC. Its protein is CASSESSGQGTETQYF.

The chain links TRBV5-1 to TRBJ1-4, with D possibly TRBD1 on 5 matching bases. There are 15 residues in the CDR3. V lost 0 bases, J lost 8 bases, and 14 bases lay in between. Germline CDR1 is SGHRS and CDR2 is YFSETQ. CDR3 amino acids: CASSLAGTGREKLFF. CDR3 sequence (DNA): TGCGCCAGCAGCTTGGCCGGAACAGGACGGGAAAAACTGTTTTTT. Complete variable domain (other parts from reference TRBV5-1 and TRBJ1-4): KAGVTQTPRYLIKTRGQQVTLSCSPISGHRSVSWYQQTPGQGLQFLFEYFSETQRNKGNFPGRFSGRQFSNSRSEMNVSTLELGDSALYLCASSLAGTGREKLFFGSGTQLSVL.

The rearrangement links TRBV27 to TRBJ2-7; D uncertain. Trimming cost V 3 bases and J 6 bases, with 6 bases left between them. From germline, CDR1 is MNHEY and CDR2 SMNVEV (reference sequence). CDR3 length: 11 residues. CDR3 sequence reads: CASSLLGEQYF. The CDR3 coding sequence is TGTGCCAGCAGTTTGCTCGGCGAGCAGTACTTC.

The chain has TRBV27 and TRBJ1-2; the D gene is possibly TRBD1 (5 bases). The CDR3 loop spans 22 amino acids. Germline V lookup: CDR1 MNHEY, CDR2 SMNVEV (reference sequence). V lost 6 bases, J lost 5 bases, and 40 bases lay in between. The CDR3: CASSPPQPAFYGPHRGVYGYTF. DNA for the CDR3: TGTGCCAGCAGCCCACCACAACCAGCCTTTTATGGCCCACACCGGGGGGTTTATGGCTACACCTTC.

V is TRBV5-1 and J is TRBJ1-1, with D perhaps matching TRBD1 (6 bases). The CDR3 runs 15 residues. Germline CDR1 and CDR2: SGHRS and YFSETQ. Trimming pared 4 bases from V and 1 base from J, leaving 14 bases between. The CDR3 loop reads CASSGKTGPNTEAFF. In nucleotides, the CDR3 is TGCGCCAGCAGCGGGAAGACAGGCCCGAACACTGAAGCTTTCTTT.

The V call is TRBV6-6, the J call TRBJ1-1; D possibly corresponds to TRBD1 (5 bases). Trimming took off 5 bases at V and 1 base at J, with 20 bases between the two ends. Germline V gene sequence: CDR1 MNHNY, CDR2 SVGAGI (reference sequence). CDR3 length: 17 residues. The CDR3 protein is CASSPQIGRGPNTEAFF. CDR3 DNA: TGTGCCAGCAGTCCCCAAATAGGCCGGGGCCCGAACACTGAAGCTTTCTTT.

The J gene is TRBJ2-2, the V gene TRBV4-3, with a possible D match to TRBD2 (5 bases). V was trimmed by 6 bases and J by 7 bases, leaving 15 bases between them. This CDR3 region has 14 residues. CDR1 is LGHNA, CDR2 YSLEER, per germline. For the CDR3, the DNA is TGCGCCAGCAGGCGGCAGCGGAGTTTCGGGGAGCTGTTTTTT. Its translation: CASRRQRSFGELFF.

The rearrangement joins TRBV6-6 to TRBJ2-2; D is undetermined. Germline V CDR1 and CDR2: MNHNY, SVGAGI (reference sequence). Trimming took 1 base from V and 6 from J, leaving 3 bases between them. The CDR3 covers 12 residues. The CDR3 region has the DNA TGTGCCAGCAGTTACTTCCCCGGGGAGCTGTTTTTT. Translation gives CASSYFPGELFF.